These 13 T cell receptor beta chains originate from one sample sequenced in a study of blood T cell repertoires in COVID-19. The assay was immunoSEQ multiplex PCR, and TCRdb's table has in-frame clones only and misses some. Of around 64,000 clones in the sample, 65% to 80% were seen once. Sequencing was performed on peripheral blood. All receptors come from a man between 60 and 70 years old with acute or convalescent COVID-19.

The chain employs TRBV4-2 and TRBJ1-1; D is perhaps TRBD1 (6 bases). Between the trimmed V and J ends, which lost 1 base and 5 bases, there was a span of 11 bases. Germline assignment: CDR1 LGHNA and CDR2 YNFKEQ. This CDR3 has 14 amino acids. The CDR3 loop is CASSQVGARTEAFF. The CDR3 coding sequence is TGTGCCAGCAGCCAAGTGGGGGCGCGAACTGAAGCTTTCTTT.

The chain has TRBV29-1 and TRBJ2-1, with 11 bases fitting TRBD2. The CDR3 covers 15 residues. The J segment lost 3 bases and the V segment lost 5 bases, leaving 6 bases of the junction unmatched. CDR1 is SQVTM, CDR2 ANQGSEA, per germline. CDR3 sequence reads: CSVTPGLADYNEQFF. CDR3 nucleotide sequence: TGCAGCGTTACACCGGGACTAGCGGACTACAATGAGCAGTTCTTC.

This sequence joins TRBV7-2 and TRBJ1-2; TRBD1 matches 10 bases. Germline CDR1 SGHTA, CDR2 FQGNSA. The ends lost 5 bases at V and 5 bases at J; junction bases unmatched: 5. The CDR3 totals 14 residues. DNA for the CDR3: TGTGCCAGCAGCCTGAAGGACAGGGGGTATGGCTACACCTTC. It translates to CASSLKDRGYGYTF.

The chain employs TRBV29-1 and TRBJ2-7, with TRBD2 identical over 11 bases. V was pared by 3 bases and J by 4 bases, with 8 bases of the junction left unmatched. Per germline, CDR1 SQVTM and CDR2 ANQGSEA. This CDR3 has 15 residues. The CDR3 region has the DNA TGCAGCGTTGAGGGTGTTGGGACTAGCGGTTACGAGCAGTACTTC. Amino acid sequence: CSVEGVGTSGYEQYF.

The genes are TRBV4-1 and TRBJ1-2; a weak D match, TRBD1 (6 bases). This CDR3 comprises 16 residues. Germline loops: CDR1 MGHRA, CDR2 YSYEKL. V dropped 5 bases and J dropped 8 bases, with 24 bases sitting between them. The CDR3 nucleotides are TGCGCCAGCAGCTATCCATCAGGGGTCGGTAATTACGGCTACACCTTC. Translation: CASSYPSGVGNYGYTF.

The CDR3 region has the DNA TGTGCCAGCAGCCAAGGTACACGACAAGAGACCCAGTACTTC. It codes for CASSQGTRQETQYF. J is TRBJ2-5 and V is TRBV14; D unclear. V was clipped by 1 base and J by 2 bases, with 8 bases between them. The CDR3 is made up of 14 amino acids. CDR1 is SGHDN, CDR2 FVKESK, per germline.

V and J are TRBV13 and TRBJ2-5; maybe TRBD1 (5 bases). This CDR3 is 13 amino acids long. The V end was cut by 5 bases, the J end by 5 bases, with 12 bases between. Germline V gene lookup returns CDR1 PRHDT and CDR2 FYEKMQ (reference sequence). CDR3 bases: TGTGCCAGCAGCGCTGCCAGGGTTGAGACCCAGTACTTC. The encoded protein is CASSAARVETQYF.

V usage is TRBV5-1 and J usage is TRBJ2-7; 7 nucleotides agree with TRBD2. V lost 0 bases, J lost 7 bases, and 13 bases stayed unmatched. Per the germline V gene, CDR1 is SGHRS and CDR2 is YFSETQ. CDR3 length equals 16 residues. This chain's CDR3 is CASSLVPTGGSEEQYF. The CDR3, as DNA: TGCGCCAGCAGCTTGGTCCCGACGGGAGGATCCGAAGAGCAGTACTTC.

This rearrangement joins TRBV27 to TRBJ2-1, with 11 bases that match TRBD2. This CDR3 region has 14 residues. Germline loops: CDR1 MNHEY, CDR2 SMNVEV (reference sequence). The junction had 4 bases not matched to a gene; V was cut back by 6 bases and J by 6 bases. Here the CDR3 DNA reads TGTGCCAGCAGCTTAGCGGGAGGGATCAATGAGCAGTTCTTC. Translated, it gives CASSLAGGINEQFF.

This chain connects TRBV10-3 to TRBJ2-1; tentative D call: TRBD2 (6 bases). The germline V and J ends were trimmed by 0 bases and 3 bases, with 9 bases remaining between them. Germline loops: CDR1 ENHRY, CDR2 SYGVKD. The CDR3 length is 15 residues. For the CDR3, the DNA is TGTGCCATCAGTGAGTCGGCGGGGATCTACAATGAGCAGTTCTTC. Amino acids: CAISESAGIYNEQFF.

The chain has TRBV4-1 and TRBJ1-2, with D perhaps TRBD1 (5 bases). V was pared by 3 bases and J by 4 bases, with 12 bases between. Germline CDR1 is MGHRA and CDR2 is YSYEKL. The CDR3 is made up of 14 amino acids. The CDR3 DNA sequence: TGCGCCAGCAGCCAGGTCGGGGGGGGCTATGGCTACACCTTC. Translated: CASSQVGGGYGYTF.

V usage is TRBV15 and J usage is TRBJ2-7; 8 bases map to TRBD2. V lost 1 base to trimming and J lost 4 bases; unmatched junction nucleotides: 18. The CDR3 covers 19 residues. Germline-derived CDR1 and CDR2 are LNHNV and YYDKDF (reference sequence). Written as DNA, the CDR3 is TGTGCCACCAGCAGAGGTTCCCCAAAACTAGCGGATTTACCGTACGAGCAGTACTTC. Protein: CATSRGSPKLADLPYEQYF.

V gene TRBV11-2 combines with J gene TRBJ2-3; D gene unclear. V dropped 3 bases and J dropped 6 bases, with 7 bases sitting between them. Germline-derived CDR1 and CDR2 are SGHAT and FQNNGV. The CDR3 loop spans 12 amino acids. CDR3 loop: CASSLGYDTQYF. DNA of the CDR3: TGTGCCAGCAGCTTGGGCTATGATACGCAGTATTTT. The full variable domain, with the rest looked up from reference TRBV11-2 and TRBJ2-3, is EAGVAQSPRYKIIEKRQSVAFWCNPISGHATLYWYQQILGQGPKLLIQFQNNGVVDDSQLPKDRFSAERLKGVDSTLKIQPAKLEDSAVYLCASSLGYDTQYFGPGTRLTVL.